Presented here are 32 T cell receptor beta chains from one specimen sequenced in a study of technical replicates of blood from a few donors. The assay was immunoSEQ multiplex PCR, and TCRdb's table has in-frame clones only and misses some. The sample contains around 80,000 clones, roughly 93% of which appear only once. The sample comprised T cells isolated from PBMCs. These receptors were taken from a human donor in good health.

V is TRBV7-2 and J is TRBJ1-5, with 8 bases that match TRBD1. Germline V gene sequence: CDR1 SGHTA, CDR2 FQGNSA. The CDR3 sequence is 15 residues long. V gave up 3 bases and J gave up 9 bases; unmatched junction bases: 10. As DNA, the CDR3 is TGTGCCAGCAGCTTCGACAGGGGAGGAGATTGGCCCCAGCATTTT. Protein product: CASSFDRGGDWPQHF.

The chain joins TRBV7-6 to TRBJ2-1; 8 bases fit TRBD2. After removal of 2 bases from V and 7 bases from J, the junction contained 13 bases not matched to a gene. The CDR3 is 17 residues long. The germline V gene has CDR1 SGHVS and CDR2 FNYEAQ. The CDR3 DNA reads TGTGCCAGCAGCTTAACGCGGGAGGTACCTGCTGGAAATGAGCAGTTCTTC. Its protein product is CASSLTREVPAGNEQFF. Full variable domain (missing parts from reference TRBV7-6 and TRBJ2-1): GAGVSQSPRYKVTKRGQDVALRCDPISGHVSLYWYRQALGQGPEFLTYFNYEAQQDKSGLPNDRFSAERPEGSISTLTIQRTEQRDSAMYRCASSLTREVPAGNEQFFGPGTRLTVL.

CDR3 loop: CASSLAGLTEAFF. DNA for the CDR3: TGCGCCAGCAGCTTGGCAGGACTCACTGAAGCTTTCTTT. The gene calls are TRBV5-1 and TRBJ1-1; D unclear. Trimming took off 0 bases at V and 4 bases at J, with 7 bases between the two ends. The V gene's germline CDR1 is SGHRS and CDR2 YFSETQ. There are 13 residues in the CDR3.

This chain connects TRBV5-4 to TRBJ1-3, with a weak D call TRBD1 (5 bases). The CDR3 loop spans 17 amino acids. Germline V gives CDR1 SGHNT, CDR2 YYREEE (reference sequence). The V gene lost 0 bases and the J gene lost 0 bases, with 13 bases spanning the gap. The CDR3 loop is CASSLDLDTISGNTIYF. CDR3 sequence (DNA): TGTGCCAGCAGCTTGGACTTGGACACAATCTCTGGAAACACCATATATTTT.

The V call is TRBV25-1, the J call TRBJ2-1; 8 bases fit TRBD2. With 3 bases clipped from V and 2 bases from J, the junction kept 9 bases outside the gene matches. CDR3 size: 17 residues. Germline CDR1 is MGHDK and CDR2 is SYGVNS. The CDR3 loop is CASSEEREIKTYNEQFF. Here the CDR3 DNA reads TGTGCCAGCAGTGAGGAGCGGGAGATAAAGACCTACAATGAGCAGTTCTTC.

The J gene is TRBJ2-1, the V gene TRBV5-4; D is undetermined. Germline CDR1 reads SGHNT; CDR2 reads YYREEE (reference sequence). V was clipped by 4 bases and J by 0 bases, with 11 bases between them. This CDR3 contains 15 residues. CDR3 in amino acids: CASSQAYSSYNEQFF. For the CDR3, the DNA is TGTGCCAGCAGCCAAGCCTACTCCTCCTACAATGAGCAGTTCTTC.

The chain uses TRBV19 and TRBJ2-7; possibly TRBD1 for D (6 bases). Germline values: CDR1 LNHDA, CDR2 SQIVND (reference sequence). The CDR3 has 14 residues. V was shortened by 4 bases and J by 4 bases, with 14 bases between the two germline ends. The CDR3 here is CASSTEGQIYEQYF. In DNA form, the CDR3 reads TGTGCCAGTAGTACCGAAGGACAGATTTACGAGCAGTACTTC.

The chain recombines TRBV7-6 with TRBJ2-1; D possibly corresponds to TRBD2 (5 bases). The V gene's germline CDR1 is SGHVS and CDR2 FNYEAQ. The V and J ends lost 4 bases and 2 bases respectively, with 12 bases between them. The CDR3 is made up of 15 amino acids. Here the CDR3 DNA reads TGTGCCAGCAGCTCCTTAGCGAACACCTACAATGAGCAGTTCTTC. This gives the protein CASSSLANTYNEQFF.

CDR3 DNA sequence: TGTGCCAGTAGTATAGGTCCATATAGCGGTTTCTTGGAAGATACGCAGTATTTT. It encodes CASSIGPYSGFLEDTQYF. V and J are TRBV19 and TRBJ2-3; TRBD2 might be the D (6 bases). The CDR3 is 18 amino acids. The germline CDR1 and CDR2 sequences are LNHDA and SQIVND (reference sequence). V gave up 1 base and J gave up 5 bases, with 22 bases separating them.

The chain recombines TRBV9 with TRBJ2-3; D might be TRBD1 (6 bases). Trimming took 5 bases from V and 5 from J, leaving 18 bases between them. The CDR3 spans 15 residues. Germline CDR1 is SGDLS and CDR2 is YYNGEE. CDR3 in DNA: TGTGCCAGCAGTTCTAAGGGGGTTACGCAAGATACGCAGTATTTT. Amino acid sequence: CASSSKGVTQDTQYF.

The V gene is TRBV29-1, the J gene TRBJ2-1; TRBD2 aligns across 11 bases. This CDR3 has 12 residues. V was pared by 8 bases and J by 7 bases, with 4 bases of the junction left unmatched. The V gene's germline CDR1 is SQVTM and CDR2 ANQGSEA. CDR3 coding DNA: TGCAGCTCGGGACTAGCGGAGAATGAGCAGTTCTTC. This gives the protein CSSGLAENEQFF.

J is TRBJ1-1 and V is TRBV6-5, with TRBD1 matching 10 bases. The V segment lost 5 bases and the J segment 7 bases; nucleotides outside the gene matches: 10. Germline loops: CDR1 MNHEY, CDR2 SVGAGI. The CDR3 runs to 15 residues. For the CDR3, the DNA is TGTGCCAGCAGTATGGCGACAGGGGGCCACTTTGAAGCTTTCTTT. This encodes CASSMATGGHFEAFF.

This chain connects TRBV5-4 to TRBJ1-2; the match to TRBD1 covers 8 bases. CDR1 and CDR2 from the germline V gene are SGHNT and YYREEE (reference sequence). Trimming cost V 9 bases and J 1 base; bases outside gene matches: 8. This CDR3 is 14 amino acids long. The CDR3 sequence: CATFDRGLNYGYTF. The DNA for the CDR3 is TGTGCCACTTTCGACAGGGGACTTAACTATGGCTACACCTTC.

This rearrangement joins TRBV18 to TRBJ2-6, with D perhaps matching TRBD1 (6 bases). The CDR3 extends over 17 amino acids. Looked up from germline, CDR1 is KGHSH and CDR2 is LQKENI. Trimming cost V 6 bases and J 0 bases, with 15 bases left between them. Here the CDR3 reads CASSLPTGSSGANVLTF. CDR3 DNA sequence: TGTGCCAGCTCCCTACCGACAGGCAGCTCTGGGGCCAACGTCCTGACTTTC.

The chain employs TRBV6-4 and TRBJ2-3; 8 bases line up with TRBD1. Per germline, CDR1 MRHNA and CDR2 SNTAGT. CDR3 length: 17 residues. Trimming at V came to 6 bases and at J to 1 base, leaving 12 bases not matched to a gene. CDR3: CASRSSETGEGTDTQYF. The CDR3 DNA is TGTGCCAGCAGATCGTCGGAGACAGGGGAGGGCACAGATACGCAGTATTTT.

The chain carries TRBV28 and TRBJ2-7; 7 nucleotides align to TRBD1. Germline loops: CDR1 MDHEN, CDR2 SYDVKM. The CDR3 is made up of 13 amino acids. V shed 9 bases, J shed 2 bases, and the junction held 7 bases outside the gene matches. The DNA for the CDR3 is TGTGCCAGTCAAGGACAGGCTACCTACGAGCAGTACTTC. Amino acids: CASQGQATYEQYF.

This clone was seen once. V is TRBV2 and J is TRBJ1-1, with unresolved D. Germline V CDR1 and CDR2: SNHLY, FYNNEI. CDR3 size: 15 residues. The V gene lost 5 bases and the J gene lost 0 bases, with 13 bases spanning the gap. The DNA for the CDR3 is TGTGCCAGCAGTCTAGGAGGGCACATGAACACTGAAGCTTTCTTT. This sequence encodes CASSLGGHMNTEAFF.

The DNA of the CDR3 is TGTGCCAGCAGCTTGACAGGGAATAACTACGAGCAGTACTTC. It encodes CASSLTGNNYEQYF. The chain carries TRBV5-4 and TRBJ2-7; tentatively, D is TRBD1 (6 bases). The CDR3 runs to 14 residues. Per germline, CDR1 SGHNT and CDR2 YYREEE (reference sequence). The germline V and J ends were trimmed by 1 base and 3 bases, with 11 bases remaining between them. Drawing the rest from reference TRBV5-4 and TRBJ2-7, the complete variable domain is ETGVTQSPTHLIKTRGQQVTLRCSSQSGHNTVSWYQQALGQGPQFIFQYYREEENGRGNFPPRFSGLQFPNYSSELNVNALELDDSALYLCASSLTGNNYEQYFGPGTRLTVT.

The chain is built from TRBV5-4 and TRBJ1-1; 7 positions match TRBD1. CDR1 is SGHNT, CDR2 YYREEE, per germline (reference sequence). CDR3 length: 16 amino acids. Losses at the gene ends were 1 base for V and 4 bases for J; bases not matched to a gene: 10. CDR3 in DNA: TGTGCCAGCAGCTTGTCAATCGGGGCAGGGGGCACTGAAGCTTTCTTT. Its translation: CASSLSIGAGGTEAFF.

The V gene is TRBV7-9, the J gene TRBJ1-2; 10 nucleotides agree with TRBD1. The CDR3 consists of 16 residues. V lost 3 bases to trimming and J lost 2 bases; unmatched junction nucleotides: 6. Germline CDR1 is SEHNR and CDR2 is FQNEAQ (reference sequence). CDR3 sequence reads: CASSFSGTGVNYGYTF. In DNA, the CDR3 is TGTGCCAGCAGCTTCTCCGGGACAGGGGTAAACTATGGCTACACCTTC.

The rearrangement joins TRBV18 to TRBJ2-3, with TRBD2 as a possible D gene (5 bases). The germline CDR1 and CDR2 sequences are KGHSH and LQKENI. There are 14 residues in the CDR3. V dropped 2 bases and J dropped 0 bases, with 6 bases sitting between them. This CDR3 is CASSPGSSTDTQYF. CDR3 coding DNA: TGTGCCAGCTCACCAGGGAGTAGCACAGATACGCAGTATTTT.

The chain joins TRBV11-3 to TRBJ2-1, with 14 bases that match TRBD2. Looked up from germline, CDR1 is SGHNT and CDR2 is YENEEA. The CDR3 sequence is 19 residues long. V was clipped by 3 bases and J by 5 bases; unmatched bases: 12. The chain's CDR3 is CASSFAGTSGSSENNEQFF. CDR3 bases: TGTGCCAGCAGCTTCGCCGGGACTAGCGGGAGTTCAGAAAACAATGAGCAGTTCTTC.

The V and J genes are TRBV5-4 and TRBJ1-5, with D possibly matching TRBD1 (6 bases). The germline gives CDR1 SGHNT, CDR2 YYREEE (reference sequence). The CDR3 consists of 15 residues. Trimming took 4 bases from V and 4 from J, leaving 15 bases between them. The CDR3 DNA reads as TGTGCCAGCAGCCCGGACAGCTCCTCTAATCAGCCCCAGCATTTT. The encoded protein is CASSPDSSSNQPQHF.

With respect to this clone: At one boundary the junction diverges from the germline segment, which might be a read error. The chain joins TRBV2 to TRBJ2-3; 13 bases match TRBD2. Germline V gene sequence: CDR1 SNHLY, CDR2 FYNNEI. The CDR3 contains 18 residues. For the CDR3, the DNA is TGTGCCAGCACTGAAGGGCCGAGGACTAGCGGGAGTGGAGATACGCAGTATTTT. Encoded protein: CASTEGPRTSGSGDTQYF.

This clone occurred once. The chain is built from TRBV30 and TRBJ1-2; D gene ambiguous. In germline, CDR1 is GTSNPN, CDR2 SVGIG (reference sequence). CDR3 length: 11 amino acids. Trimming removed 4 bases from V and 5 bases from J, with 8 bases in between. For the CDR3, the DNA is TGTGCCTGGAATCCGGGGTATGGCTACACCTTC. Its translation is CAWNPGYGYTF.

The chain combines TRBV28 with TRBJ2-1; 11 bases map to TRBD2. The ends lost 3 bases at V and 6 bases at J; junction bases unmatched: 4. This CDR3 has 15 residues. The germline gives CDR1 MDHEN, CDR2 SYDVKM. CDR3 bases: TGTGCCAGCAGTTTGGTAGCGGGAGGGATCAATGAGCAGTTCTTC. It encodes CASSLVAGGINEQFF. Looking up the rest from reference TRBV28 and TRBJ2-1 gives the full variable domain: DVKVTQSSRYLVKRTGEKVFLECVQDMDHENMFWYRQDPGLGLRLIYFSYDVKMKEKGDIPEGYSVSREKKERFSLILESASTNQTSMYLCASSLVAGGINEQFFGPGTRLTVL.

The chain is built from TRBV7-2 and TRBJ2-7; the match to TRBD1 covers 9 bases. This CDR3 spans 14 amino acids. Germline V CDR1 and CDR2: SGHTA, FQGNSA. Unmatched junction bases numbered 2, after V lost 3 bases and J lost 2 bases. CDR3 in DNA: TGTGCCAGCAGCTTTGGGACAGGGCCCTACGAGCAGTACTTC. Its protein product is CASSFGTGPYEQYF. Complete variable domain (other parts from reference TRBV7-2 and TRBJ2-7): GAGVSQSPSNKVTEKGKDVELRCDPISGHTALYWYRQSLGQGLEFLIYFQGNSAPDKSGLPSDRFSAERTGGSVSTLTIQRTQQEDSAVYLCASSFGTGPYEQYFGPGTRLTVT.

The J gene is TRBJ2-5, the V gene TRBV4-2; perhaps TRBD2 as D (5 bases). The CDR3 has 13 amino acids. With 11 bases removed from V and 2 bases from J, the gap between germline ends came to 15 bases. Germline CDR1 reads LGHNA; CDR2 reads YNFKEQ. CDR3 protein: CAAAMDLQETQYF. CDR3 in DNA: TGTGCCGCCGCTATGGACTTACAAGAGACCCAGTACTTC.

The rearrangement joins TRBV30 to TRBJ1-1; possibly TRBD1 for D (6 bases). V was clipped by 6 bases and J by 7 bases, with 18 bases between them. The CDR3 extends over 13 amino acids. Per germline, CDR1 GTSNPN and CDR2 SVGIG (reference sequence). This CDR3 is CACLPAGVSEAFF. CDR3 in DNA: TGTGCCTGTCTGCCGGCAGGGGTAAGTGAAGCTTTCTTT.

The rearrangement joins TRBV5-1 to TRBJ2-2, with 11 bases fitting TRBD2. Losses at the gene ends were 2 bases for V and 7 bases for J; bases not matched to a gene: 4. The CDR3 consists of 15 residues. Germline V gives CDR1 SGHRS, CDR2 YFSETQ. The CDR3 here is CASSFSGRADGELFF. CDR3 coding DNA: TGCGCCAGCAGCTTTAGCGGGAGGGCCGACGGGGAGCTGTTTTTT.

This clone has just one count. The rearrangement links TRBV18 to TRBJ1-1; 9 positions agree with TRBD1. V lost 3 bases and J lost 5; bases outside the gene matches: 10. The germline gives CDR1 KGHSH, CDR2 LQKENI. This CDR3 comprises 16 residues. CDR3 region: CASSPPTGGVGTEAFF. CDR3 in DNA: TGTGCCAGCTCACCGCCTACAGGGGGCGTTGGAACTGAAGCTTTCTTT.

This clone was picked up one time. The genes are TRBV19 and TRBJ1-1, with unresolved D. CDR1 is LNHDA, CDR2 SQIVND, per germline (reference sequence). V was cut by 5 bases and J by 4 bases, with 8 bases left in between. The length of the CDR3 is 12 residues. This CDR3 reads CASSYRGTEAFF. The CDR3 nucleotides read TGTGCCAGTAGTTACCGGGGCACTGAAGCTTTCTTT.